Below, 23 T cell receptor beta chains from the same sample are listed, as sequenced in a study of OX40 agonist ivuxolimab in advanced cancers. Some clones are missing from TCRdb's copy, which holds only in-frame ones; the method was immunoSEQ multiplex PCR. In the table there are fewer than 45,000 clones, around 84% of which are singletons. The specimen comprised CD4+ or CD8+ T cells sorted from blood, sampled in a trial of the OX40 agonist ivuxolimab. These receptors all stem from an adult with an advanced solid tumor such as melanoma, head and neck, liver or kidney cancer.

The genes are TRBV5-4 and TRBJ1-1; 7 bases line up with TRBD1. This CDR3 is 15 amino acids long. CDR1 and CDR2 from the germline V gene are SGHNT and YYREEE (reference sequence). Trimming took 4 bases from V and 4 from J; bases not matched to a gene: 10. The CDR3 coding sequence is TGTGCCAGCAGCCTGGATGACAGGGTTTCCACTGAAGCTTTCTTT. Its translation is CASSLDDRVSTEAFF. Full variable domain (outside the CDR3, taken from reference TRBV5-4 and TRBJ1-1): ETGVTQSPTHLIKTRGQQVTLRCSSQSGHNTVSWYQQALGQGPQFIFQYYREEENGRGNFPPRFSGLQFPNYSSELNVNALELDDSALYLCASSLDDRVSTEAFFGQGTRLTVV.

The chain links TRBV5-1 to TRBJ1-4; 8 bases map to TRBD1. The junction had 5 bases not matched to a gene; V was cut back by 0 bases and J by 4 bases. Germline V gene sequence: CDR1 SGHRS, CDR2 YFSETQ. The CDR3 extends over 16 amino acids. This chain's CDR3 is CASSLGQGASNEKLFF. The CDR3 coding sequence is TGCGCCAGCAGCTTGGGCCAGGGGGCGAGTAATGAAAAACTGTTTTTT.

The chain carries TRBV5-1 and TRBJ1-4, with 9 bases aligning to TRBD1. V lost 4 bases to trimming and J lost 3 bases; unmatched junction nucleotides: 7. CDR1 and CDR2 (germline): SGHRS, YFSETQ. CDR3 length: 16 amino acids. The CDR3 loop reads CASSLGTGNANEKLFF. CDR3 nucleotides: TGCGCCAGCAGCCTCGGGACAGGGAATGCTAATGAAAAACTGTTTTTT.

This chain connects TRBV19 to TRBJ1-2; TRBD1 is a possible D gene (6 bases). V gave up 1 base and J gave up 3 bases, with 9 bases separating them. Germline V gene data show CDR1 as LNHDA and CDR2 as SQIVND (reference sequence). The CDR3 covers 14 residues. The CDR3 sequence: CASSIAGEYYGYTF. The DNA of the CDR3 is TGTGCCAGTAGTATAGCAGGGGAATACTATGGCTACACCTTC.

The sample holds one count of this clone. This sequence joins TRBV6-1 and TRBJ1-6; 9 bases agree with TRBD1. Germline V gene data show CDR1 as MNHNS and CDR2 as SASEGT. The CDR3 length is 18 residues. Trimming took 2 bases from V and 6 from J; bases not matched to a gene: 11. The CDR3 DNA sequence: TGTGCCAGCAGTGAAAGGAGAAGGACAGGGGATTTTAATTCACCCCTCCACTTT. Its protein product is CASSERRRTGDFNSPLHF.

The CDR3 DNA sequence: TGCGCCAGCAGCTCACAGGGAGCCCTCCAAGAGACCCAGTACTTC. As protein: CASSSQGALQETQYF. This rearrangement joins TRBV5-1 to TRBJ2-5; perhaps TRBD1 as D (6 bases). V shed 3 bases and J shed 1 base, with 13 bases lying between them. Germline values: CDR1 SGHRS, CDR2 YFSETQ. There are 15 residues in the CDR3.

V and J are TRBV18 and TRBJ1-2, with TRBD1 matching 9 bases. The CDR3 has 13 residues. CDR1 KGHSH and CDR2 LQKENI come from the germline V gene. After removal of 6 bases from V and 3 bases from J, the junction contained 2 bases not matched to a gene. CDR3 DNA: TGTGCCAGCTCTCGACAGGGGGACTATGGCTACACCTTC. It yields the protein CASSRQGDYGYTF.

The chain has TRBV2 and TRBJ2-3; the D is unclear. The germline V and J ends were trimmed by 6 bases and 4 bases, with 8 bases remaining between them. The CDR3 has 12 residues. Germline V CDR1 and CDR2: SNHLY, FYNNEI. CDR3 in DNA: TGTGCCAGCAGCGGGTCCCCAGATACGCAGTATTTT. Its protein is CASSGSPDTQYF.

J is TRBJ2-5 and V is TRBV7-9; D gene unclear. Trimming shortened V by 2 bases and J by 1 base, and 5 bases separated the two germline ends. This CDR3 has 13 residues. Germline V gives CDR1 SEHNR, CDR2 FQNEAQ (reference sequence). The CDR3 DNA reads TGTGCCAGCAGCTTATACAGCCAAGAGACCCAGTACTTC. Translating gives CASSLYSQETQYF.

The genes are TRBV5-4 and TRBJ1-4, with D possibly TRBD1 on 5 matching bases. The V gene lost 0 bases and the J gene lost 4 bases, with 7 bases spanning the gap. Germline CDR1 reads SGHNT; CDR2 reads YYREEE (reference sequence). The CDR3 length is 14 residues. The CDR3: CASSLGQINEKLFF. Here the CDR3 DNA reads TGTGCCAGCAGCTTGGGACAGATTAATGAAAAACTGTTTTTT. Together with reference TRBV5-4 and TRBJ1-4, the CDR3 gives the full variable domain: ETGVTQSPTHLIKTRGQQVTLRCSSQSGHNTVSWYQQALGQGPQFIFQYYREEENGRGNFPPRFSGLQFPNYSSELNVNALELDDSALYLCASSLGQINEKLFFGSGTQLSVL.

V usage is TRBV7-7 and J usage is TRBJ2-5; 14 bases are shared with TRBD2. CDR3 length: 15 amino acids. Trimming cost V 5 bases and J 6 bases; bases outside gene matches: 5. Per germline, CDR1 SSHAT and CDR2 FNYEAQ (reference sequence). The CDR3 spells CASSLGLAGGKTQYF. The CDR3 DNA reads TGTGCCAGCAGCCTCGGACTAGCGGGGGGAAAGACCCAGTACTTC.

This clone was counted between two and nine times. The chain recombines TRBV2 with TRBJ2-7, with D perhaps TRBD2 (5 bases). The germline V gene has CDR1 SNHLY and CDR2 FYNNEI. Trimming left V 0 bases short and J 5 bases short, with 14 bases between. The CDR3 spans 15 residues. This CDR3 reads CASSEARVVGDEQYF. The DNA of the CDR3 is TGTGCCAGCAGTGAAGCGCGGGTAGTTGGGGACGAGCAGTACTTC.

This chain joins TRBV20-1 and TRBJ2-1; D gene unclear. CDR1 DFQATT and CDR2 SNEGSKA come from the germline V gene (reference sequence). The V end was cut by 6 bases, the J end by 10 bases, with 10 bases between. This CDR3 contains 10 residues. The CDR3 spells CSAPGAEQFF. In nucleotides, the CDR3 is TGCAGTGCCCCTGGAGCGGAGCAGTTCTTC.

This clone was picked up one time. The V gene is TRBV29-1, the J gene TRBJ2-4; D perhaps matches TRBD2 (6 bases). This CDR3 spans 15 amino acids. The V gene lost 4 bases and the J gene lost 5 bases, with 18 bases spanning the gap. Germline V gives CDR1 SQVTM, CDR2 ANQGSEA. CDR3 residues: CSVGVFLRGQNIQYF. Written as DNA, the CDR3 is TGCAGCGTTGGAGTATTTTTGCGGGGACAAAACATTCAGTACTTC.

The chain carries TRBV19 and TRBJ2-7, with 9 bases fitting TRBD1. The CDR3 loop spans 16 amino acids. Trimming cost V 5 bases and J 1 base; bases outside gene matches: 9. Germline assignment: CDR1 LNHDA and CDR2 SQIVND (reference sequence). The CDR3 here is CASSLTSGTGSYEQYF. The CDR3 nucleotides read TGTGCCAGTAGTTTGACCTCCGGGACAGGGTCCTACGAGCAGTACTTC.

The chain joins TRBV5-5 to TRBJ2-3; maybe TRBD1 (7 bases). The V gene lost 3 bases and the J gene lost 5 bases, with 19 bases spanning the gap. This CDR3 is built from 16 residues. Germline loops: CDR1 SGHKS, CDR2 YYEKEE (reference sequence). CDR3 sequence (DNA): TGTGCCAGCAGCTCAGGGGGGACGAAACAGGGAGATACGCAGTATTTT. This codes for CASSSGGTKQGDTQYF. The complete variable domain, with remaining parts taken from reference TRBV5-5 and TRBJ2-3, reads DAGVTQSPTHLIKTRGQQVTLRCSPISGHKSVSWYQQVLGQGPQFIFQYYEKEERGRGNFPDRFSARQFPNYSSELNVNALLLGDSALYLCASSSGGTKQGDTQYFGPGTRLTVL.

The CDR3 DNA follows: TGTGCCAGCAGTACCCACGGCGACAGGAATCAGCCCCAGCATTTT. This translates into CASSTHGDRNQPQHF. The rearrangement uses TRBV27 and TRBJ1-5, with D tentatively TRBD1 (6 bases). The V end lost 5 bases, the J end lost 4 bases, and 15 bases lay between the germline ends. CDR3 length: 15 amino acids. Germline loops: CDR1 MNHEY, CDR2 SMNVEV (reference sequence).

This chain links TRBV4-2 with TRBJ2-7; D is unresolved. This CDR3 has 17 amino acids. Deletions cut 0 bases from V and 2 bases from J, with 17 bases between. Germline lookup yields CDR1 LGHNA and CDR2 YNFKEQ. CDR3 residues: CASSQDAGPNPTYEQYF. The CDR3 coding sequence is TGTGCCAGCAGCCAAGATGCTGGGCCAAACCCGACCTACGAGCAGTACTTC.

This clone was observed once. This rearrangement joins TRBV6-1 to TRBJ1-1, with TRBD1 matching 10 bases. The CDR3 sequence is 15 residues long. V dropped 5 bases and J dropped 6; count of bases not matched to a gene: 9. The germline V gene has CDR1 MNHNS and CDR2 SASEGT. CDR3 protein: CASSTGQGIWSEAFF. The CDR3 DNA reads TGTGCCAGCAGTACGGGACAGGGGATTTGGTCTGAAGCTTTCTTT.

The chain employs TRBV11-2 and TRBJ1-4; D is unresolved. Trimming cost V 5 bases and J 4 bases, with 17 bases left between them. The CDR3 is 16 amino acids. Germline-derived CDR1 and CDR2 are SGHAT and FQNNGV. DNA for the CDR3: TGTGCCAGCAGCCAGTCGGCGGCGTTGGGTAATGAAAAACTGTTTTTT. Residues: CASSQSAALGNEKLFF. The variable domain in full, with the rest retrieved from reference TRBV11-2 and TRBJ1-4, is EAGVAQSPRYKIIEKRQSVAFWCNPISGHATLYWYQQILGQGPKLLIQFQNNGVVDDSQLPKDRFSAERLKGVDSTLKIQPAKLEDSAVYLCASSQSAALGNEKLFFGSGTQLSVL.

This clone was observed once. The rearrangement uses TRBV21-1 and TRBJ2-1; the D call of TRBD2 is as the table states it, not checked on the DNA. TRBV21-1 is assigned pseudogene status. This CDR3 is built from 16 residues. CDR3 nucleotide sequence: TGTGCCAGCAGCACCCAAAAGAAGAGCTCCTACAATGAGCAGTTCTTC. Encoded protein: CASSTQKKSSYNEQFF.

The rearrangement uses TRBV4-1 and TRBJ2-1; 10 nucleotides align to TRBD2. J lost 5 bases, V lost 2 bases, and 9 bases had no gene match. Germline V lookup: CDR1 MGHRA, CDR2 YSYEKL. The CDR3 is 17 residues long. CDR3: CASSQRGQRGGHNEQFF. The CDR3 coding sequence is TGCGCCAGCAGCCAACGGGGACAGCGGGGGGGCCACAATGAGCAGTTCTTC.

Details on this clone: Distinct nucleotide sequences in the sample also encode this CDR3. This rearrangement joins TRBV4-1 to TRBJ1-2; 10 nucleotides line up with TRBD1. Germline CDR1 and CDR2: MGHRA and YSYEKL. V trimming: 3 bases; J trimming: 4 bases; junction bases outside the gene matches: 5. The CDR3 has 15 residues. CDR3: CASSQTGGAGYGYTF. CDR3 coding DNA: TGCGCCAGCAGCCAGACAGGGGGCGCTGGCTATGGCTACACCTTC.